Here is one T cell receptor (beta chain) with its context. What it recognizes is unknown. This sample is part of a study of CXCR3-negative and CXCR3-positive naive CD8 T cells. Study-wide context: The study obtained some 150 million TRB reads, about 1.5 +/- 0.3 million per library. Whole-study results and caveats: Hydrophobicity was higher for TRB CDR3s found in CXCR3-positive naive cells than in CXCR3-negative naive cells. Researchers report CXCR3 expression partially decreased after cryopreservation, with fresh PBMCs used in most assays.

This CDR3 is 15 amino acids long. Per the germline V gene, CDR1 is SGHTA and CDR2 is FQGNSA. TRB cDNA libraries were made by UMI-labeled 5' RACE. TCRdb processed the 5' RACE reads again and assigns one entry to each CDR3 protein, with no DNA. The sample has about 81,000 distinct CDR3 sequences. CD45RO-CCR7+CD27+CD95- characterized naive CD8+ T cells. This sequence joins TRBV7-2 and TRBJ2-1; no DNA is available, so the TRBD1 call from TCRdb remains unchecked. The TCR comes from a human donor in good health. Some clones in this sample may be carry-over from other donors' samples. Sequenced sample: naive CXCR3- CD8+ T cells from blood. Specified subset: CD45RO-CCR7+CD27+CD95- naive CD8+ T cells lacking CXCR3 (TNR3-). The CDR3 region is CASSLAAGPYNEQFF.